This TCR beta chain originates from a study of blood T cell repertoires in COVID-19. For the study at large: The United States, Italy and Spain were the sources of the acute and convalescent COVID-19 samples. In each case, the material was cDNA or gDNA derived from T cells, B-cell-depleted T cells, or PBMCs.

Data came from immunoSEQ multiplex PCR; TCRdb stores just in-frame clones and leaves some out. The sample lists approximately 65,000 clones, around 79% occurring once. This clone occurred a few times. The length of the CDR3 is 14 residues. V shed 7 bases, J shed 8 bases, and the junction held 13 bases outside the gene matches. CDR1 and CDR2 from the germline V gene are MNHEY and SVGAGI. Material: peripheral blood. The gene calls are TRBV6-5 and TRBJ2-7; 8 positions match TRBD1. This TCR was recovered from a man aged 55 to 70 with acute or convalescent COVID-19. The CDR3 here is CASTLDRGLPQQYF. CDR3 DNA: TGTGCCAGCACCCTAGACAGGGGTCTACCCCAGCAGTACTTC.